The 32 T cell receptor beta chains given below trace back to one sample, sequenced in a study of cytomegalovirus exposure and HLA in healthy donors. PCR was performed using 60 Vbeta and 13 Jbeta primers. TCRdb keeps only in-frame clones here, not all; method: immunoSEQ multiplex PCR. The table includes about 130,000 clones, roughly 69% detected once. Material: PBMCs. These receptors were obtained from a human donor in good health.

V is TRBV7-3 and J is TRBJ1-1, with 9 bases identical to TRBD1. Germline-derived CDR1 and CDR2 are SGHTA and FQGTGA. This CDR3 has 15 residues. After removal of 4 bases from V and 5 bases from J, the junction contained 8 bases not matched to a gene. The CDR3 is CASSSRGQGRTEAFF. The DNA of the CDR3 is TGTGCCAGCAGCTCGCGTGGACAGGGGAGGACTGAAGCTTTCTTT.

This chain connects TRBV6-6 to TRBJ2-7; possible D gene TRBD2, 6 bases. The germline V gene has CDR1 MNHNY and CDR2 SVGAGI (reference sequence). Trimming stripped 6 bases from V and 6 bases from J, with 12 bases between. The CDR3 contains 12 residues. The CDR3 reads CASSYPGGEQYF. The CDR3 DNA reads TGTGCCAGCAGCTACCCCGGGGGCGAGCAGTACTTC.

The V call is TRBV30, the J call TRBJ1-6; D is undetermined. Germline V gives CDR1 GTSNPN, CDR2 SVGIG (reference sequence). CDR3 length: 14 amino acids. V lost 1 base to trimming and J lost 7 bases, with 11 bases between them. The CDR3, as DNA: TGTGCCTGGAGTGGCGGTCATGGCAATTCACCCCTCCACTTT. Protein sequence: CAWSGGHGNSPLHF.

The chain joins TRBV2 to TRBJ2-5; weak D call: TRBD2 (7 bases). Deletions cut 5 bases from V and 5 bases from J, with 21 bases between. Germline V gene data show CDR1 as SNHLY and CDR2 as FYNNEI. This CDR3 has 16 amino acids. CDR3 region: CASSPRTAGTIETQYF. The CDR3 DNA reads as TGTGCCAGCAGTCCCCGGACAGCGGGGACAATTGAGACCCAGTACTTC.

CDR3 nucleotides: TGTGCCAGCAGACCGAGCGGGAGGGCCCTCCACGAGCAGTACTTC. It codes for CASRPSGRALHEQYF. The rearrangement joins TRBV6-5 to TRBJ2-7; TRBD2 matches at 10 bases. Germline CDR1 is MNHEY and CDR2 is SVGAGI. This CDR3 spans 15 amino acids. V shed 6 bases and J 5 bases; nucleotides not matched to a gene: 10.

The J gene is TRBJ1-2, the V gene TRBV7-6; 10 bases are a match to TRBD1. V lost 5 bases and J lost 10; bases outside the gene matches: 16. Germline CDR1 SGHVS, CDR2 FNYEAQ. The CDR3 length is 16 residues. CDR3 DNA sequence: TGTGCCAGCAGCCGAGGGACAGGGGACCCTCTGGGGCTCTACACCTTC. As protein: CASSRGTGDPLGLYTF.

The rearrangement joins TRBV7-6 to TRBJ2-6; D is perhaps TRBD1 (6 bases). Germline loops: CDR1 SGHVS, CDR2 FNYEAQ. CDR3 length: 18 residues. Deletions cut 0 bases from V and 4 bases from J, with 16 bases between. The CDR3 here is CASSLAGAGPGGANVLTF. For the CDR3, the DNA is TGTGCCAGCAGCTTAGCGGGGGCAGGACCGGGGGGGGCCAACGTCCTGACTTTC. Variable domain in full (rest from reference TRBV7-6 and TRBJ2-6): GAGVSQSPRYKVTKRGQDVALRCDPISGHVSLYWYRQALGQGPEFLTYFNYEAQQDKSGLPNDRFSAERPEGSISTLTIQRTEQRDSAMYRCASSLAGAGPGGANVLTFGAGSRLTVL.

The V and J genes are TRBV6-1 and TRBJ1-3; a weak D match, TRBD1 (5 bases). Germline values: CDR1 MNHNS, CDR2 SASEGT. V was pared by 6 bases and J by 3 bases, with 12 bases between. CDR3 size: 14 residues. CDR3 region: CASSPGHDGNTIYF. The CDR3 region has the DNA TGTGCCAGCAGCCCAGGGCATGATGGAAACACCATATATTTT.

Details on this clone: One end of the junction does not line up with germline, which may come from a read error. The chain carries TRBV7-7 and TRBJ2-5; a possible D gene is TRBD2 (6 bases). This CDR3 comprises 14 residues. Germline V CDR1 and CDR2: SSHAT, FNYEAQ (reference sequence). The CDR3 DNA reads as TGTGCTAGCAGCTTATTGGGGGGCCAAGAGACCCAGTACTTC. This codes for CASSLLGGQETQYF.

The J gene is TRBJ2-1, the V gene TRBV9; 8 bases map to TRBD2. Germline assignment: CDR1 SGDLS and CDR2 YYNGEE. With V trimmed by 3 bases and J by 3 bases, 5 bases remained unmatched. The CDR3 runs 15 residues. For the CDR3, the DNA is TGTGCCAGCAGCGCGCTTAGCGGGGACTACAATGAGCAGTTCTTC. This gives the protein CASSALSGDYNEQFF. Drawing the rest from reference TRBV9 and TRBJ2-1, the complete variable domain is DSGVTQTPKHLITATGQRVTLRCSPRSGDLSVYWYQQSLDQGLQFLIQYYNGEERAKGNILERFSAQQFPDLHSELNLSSLELGDSALYFCASSALSGDYNEQFFGPGTRLTVL.

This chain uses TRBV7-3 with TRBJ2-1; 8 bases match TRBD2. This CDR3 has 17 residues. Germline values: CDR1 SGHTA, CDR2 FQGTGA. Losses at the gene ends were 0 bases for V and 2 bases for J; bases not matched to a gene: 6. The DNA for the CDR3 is TGTGCCAGCAGCTTAACGGCTAGCGGGCGAGCCTACAATGAGCAGTTCTTC. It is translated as CASSLTASGRAYNEQFF.

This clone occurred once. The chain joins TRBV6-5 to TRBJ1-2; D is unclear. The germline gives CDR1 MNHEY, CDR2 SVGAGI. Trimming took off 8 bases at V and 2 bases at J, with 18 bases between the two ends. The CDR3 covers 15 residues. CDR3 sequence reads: CASVYGRGMNYGYTF. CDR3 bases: TGTGCCAGCGTCTACGGGCGGGGAATGAACTATGGCTACACCTTC.

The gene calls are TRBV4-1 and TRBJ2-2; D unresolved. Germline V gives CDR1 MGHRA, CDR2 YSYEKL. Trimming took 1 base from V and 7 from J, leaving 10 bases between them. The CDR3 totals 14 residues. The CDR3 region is CASSQGPVYGELFF. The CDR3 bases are TGCGCCAGCAGCCAAGGTCCGGTCTACGGGGAGCTGTTTTTT.

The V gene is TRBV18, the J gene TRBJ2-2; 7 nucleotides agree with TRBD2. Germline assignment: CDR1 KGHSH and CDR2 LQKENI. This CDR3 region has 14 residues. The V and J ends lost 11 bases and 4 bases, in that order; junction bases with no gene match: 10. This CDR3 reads CAGRGERGTGELFF. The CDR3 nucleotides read TGTGCCGGCCGGGGGGAGCGAGGCACCGGGGAGCTGTTTTTT.

The CDR3 nucleotides read TGTGCCATCAGTGATGGGACTAGCGGCTACGAGCAGTACTTC. This sequence encodes CAISDGTSGYEQYF. This rearrangement joins TRBV10-3 to TRBJ2-7; 11 nucleotides line up with TRBD2. The V segment lost 3 bases and the J segment 3 bases; nucleotides outside the gene matches: 1. CDR1 and CDR2 (germline): ENHRY, SYGVKD. The CDR3 is made up of 14 amino acids.

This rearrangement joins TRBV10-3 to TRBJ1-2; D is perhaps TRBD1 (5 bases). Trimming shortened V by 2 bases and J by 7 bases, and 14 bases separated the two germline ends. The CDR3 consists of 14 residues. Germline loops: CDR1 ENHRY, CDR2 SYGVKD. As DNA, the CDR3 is TGTGCCATCAGTGAGGATGTCCAGGGTGGTGGCTACACCTTC. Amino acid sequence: CAISEDVQGGGYTF.

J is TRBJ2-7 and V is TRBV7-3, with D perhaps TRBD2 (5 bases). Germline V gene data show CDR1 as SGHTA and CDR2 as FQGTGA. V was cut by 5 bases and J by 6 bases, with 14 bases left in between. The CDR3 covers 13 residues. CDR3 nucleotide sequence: TGTGCCAGCAGCCCCTCGGGGATTGGCGAGCAGTACTTC. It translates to CASSPSGIGEQYF. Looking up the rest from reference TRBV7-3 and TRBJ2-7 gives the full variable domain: GAGVSQTPSNKVTEKGKYVELRCDPISGHTALYWYRQSLGQGPEFLIYFQGTGAADDSGLPNDRFFAVRPEGSVSTLKIQRTERGDSAVYLCASSPSGIGEQYFGPGTRLTVT.

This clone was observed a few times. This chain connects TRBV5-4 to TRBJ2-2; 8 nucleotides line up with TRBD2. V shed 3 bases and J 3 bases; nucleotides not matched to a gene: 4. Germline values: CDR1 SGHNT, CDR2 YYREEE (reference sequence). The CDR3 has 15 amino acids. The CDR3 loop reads CASSSGGRDTGELFF. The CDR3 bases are TGTGCCAGCAGCTCGGGGGGGCGGGACACCGGGGAGCTGTTTTTT.

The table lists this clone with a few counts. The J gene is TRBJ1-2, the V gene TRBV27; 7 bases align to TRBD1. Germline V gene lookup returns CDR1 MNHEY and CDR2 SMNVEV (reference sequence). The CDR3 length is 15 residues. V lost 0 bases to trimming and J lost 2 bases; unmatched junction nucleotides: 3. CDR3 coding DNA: TGTGCCAGCAGTTTATCCCGGACAGGCAACTATGGCTACACCTTC. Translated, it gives CASSLSRTGNYGYTF.

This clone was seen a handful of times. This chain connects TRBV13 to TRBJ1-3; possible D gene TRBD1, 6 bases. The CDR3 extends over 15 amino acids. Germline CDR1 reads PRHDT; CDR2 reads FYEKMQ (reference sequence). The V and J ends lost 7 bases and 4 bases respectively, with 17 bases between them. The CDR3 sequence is CASTRFLRGGNTIYF. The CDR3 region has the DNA TGTGCCAGCACCAGGTTCCTAAGGGGGGGAAACACCATATATTTT.

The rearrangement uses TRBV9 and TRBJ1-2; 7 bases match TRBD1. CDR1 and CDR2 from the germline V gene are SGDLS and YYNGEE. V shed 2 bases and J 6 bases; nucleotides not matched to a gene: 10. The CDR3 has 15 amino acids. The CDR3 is CASSVTDREWDGYTF. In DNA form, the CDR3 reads TGTGCCAGCAGCGTGACTGACAGGGAGTGGGATGGCTACACCTTC.

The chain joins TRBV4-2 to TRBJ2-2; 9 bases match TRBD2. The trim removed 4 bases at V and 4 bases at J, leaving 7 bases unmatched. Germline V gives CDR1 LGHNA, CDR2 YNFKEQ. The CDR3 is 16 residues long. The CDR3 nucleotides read TGTGCCAGCAGCCGCGAGGCTAGCGGGACCACCGGGGAGCTGTTTTTT. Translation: CASSREASGTTGELFF.

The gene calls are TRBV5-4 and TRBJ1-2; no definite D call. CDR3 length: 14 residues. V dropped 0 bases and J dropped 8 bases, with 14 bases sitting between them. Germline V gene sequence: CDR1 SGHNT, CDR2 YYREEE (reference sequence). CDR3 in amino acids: CASSLDAGAGGYTF. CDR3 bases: TGTGCCAGCAGCTTGGATGCGGGCGCGGGAGGCTACACCTTC.

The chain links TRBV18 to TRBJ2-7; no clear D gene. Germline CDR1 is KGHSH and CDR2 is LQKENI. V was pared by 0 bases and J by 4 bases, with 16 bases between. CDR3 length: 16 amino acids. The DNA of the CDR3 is TGTGCCAGCTCACCACCGGGCCTTATGAGACCTTACGAGCAGTACTTC. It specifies CASSPPGLMRPYEQYF.

CDR3 sequence reads: CASSLGSRGGDQETQYF. The CDR3 DNA reads TGTGCCAGCAGCTTAGGGTCGCGGGGGGGAGACCAAGAGACCCAGTACTTC. The gene calls are TRBV11-2 and TRBJ2-5; 9 nucleotides agree with TRBD2. V was pared by 1 base and J by 0 bases, with 6 bases of the junction left unmatched. From germline, CDR1 is SGHAT and CDR2 FQNNGV. The CDR3 runs 17 residues. The variable domain in full, with the rest retrieved from reference TRBV11-2 and TRBJ2-5, is EAGVAQSPRYKIIEKRQSVAFWCNPISGHATLYWYQQILGQGPKLLIQFQNNGVVDDSQLPKDRFSAERLKGVDSTLKIQPAKLEDSAVYLCASSLGSRGGDQETQYFGPGTRLLVL.

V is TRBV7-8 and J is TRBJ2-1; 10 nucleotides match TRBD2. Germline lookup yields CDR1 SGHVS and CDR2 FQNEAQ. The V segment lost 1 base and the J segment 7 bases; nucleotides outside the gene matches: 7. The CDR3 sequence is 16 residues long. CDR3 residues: CASSLVLAGVGNEQFF. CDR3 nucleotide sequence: TGTGCCAGCAGCTTAGTTCTAGCGGGGGTAGGGAATGAGCAGTTCTTC.

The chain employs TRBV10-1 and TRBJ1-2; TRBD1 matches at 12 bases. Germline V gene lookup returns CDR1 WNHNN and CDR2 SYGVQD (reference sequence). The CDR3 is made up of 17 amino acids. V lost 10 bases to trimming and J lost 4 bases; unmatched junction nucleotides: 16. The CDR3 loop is CATIPGQGALWGYGYTF. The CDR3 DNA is TGCGCCACCATACCGGGACAGGGGGCATTGTGGGGCTATGGCTACACCTTC.

CDR3 nucleotides: TGTGCCAGCAGCTTACAGAAGAACACTGAAGCTTTCTTT. This sequence encodes CASSLQKNTEAFF. The chain combines TRBV11-1 with TRBJ1-1; D unresolved. CDR1 and CDR2 (germline): SGHAT, FQDESV (reference sequence). Trimming took off 2 bases at V and 1 base at J, with 5 bases between the two ends. The CDR3 sequence is 13 residues long.

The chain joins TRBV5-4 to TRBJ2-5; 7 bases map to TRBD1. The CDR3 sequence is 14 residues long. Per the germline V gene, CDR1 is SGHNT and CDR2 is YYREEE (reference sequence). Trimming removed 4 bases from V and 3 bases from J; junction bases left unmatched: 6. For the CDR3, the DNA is TGTGCCAGCAGCAAAACCGGGACAGAAGAGACCCAGTACTTC. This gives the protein CASSKTGTEETQYF. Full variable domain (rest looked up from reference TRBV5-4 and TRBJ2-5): ETGVTQSPTHLIKTRGQQVTLRCSSQSGHNTVSWYQQALGQGPQFIFQYYREEENGRGNFPPRFSGLQFPNYSSELNVNALELDDSALYLCASSKTGTEETQYFGPGTRLLVL.

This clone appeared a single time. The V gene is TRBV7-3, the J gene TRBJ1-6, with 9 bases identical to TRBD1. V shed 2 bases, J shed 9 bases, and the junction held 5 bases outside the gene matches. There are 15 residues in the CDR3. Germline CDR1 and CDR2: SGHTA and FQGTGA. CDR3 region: CASSLGGQGFSPLHF. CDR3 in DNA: TGTGCCAGCAGCTTAGGCGGACAGGGGTTTTCACCCCTCCACTTT.

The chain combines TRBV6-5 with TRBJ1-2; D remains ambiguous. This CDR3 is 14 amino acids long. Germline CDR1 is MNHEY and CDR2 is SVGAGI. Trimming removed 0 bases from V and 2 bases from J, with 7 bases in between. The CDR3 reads CASSYSARNYGYTF. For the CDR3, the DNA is TGTGCCAGCAGTTACTCTGCCAGGAACTATGGCTACACCTTC.

CDR3 DNA: TGCAGCACCCAAAGGGGGCCAGGTGAAAAACTGTTTTTT. Its protein is CSTQRGPGEKLFF. The chain has TRBV29-1 and TRBJ1-4, with 7 bases matching TRBD1. This CDR3 contains 13 residues. CDR1 is SQVTM and CDR2 is ANQGSEA in the germline V gene. Germline trimming cut 8 bases from V and 7 bases from J; bases unmatched to any gene: 10.